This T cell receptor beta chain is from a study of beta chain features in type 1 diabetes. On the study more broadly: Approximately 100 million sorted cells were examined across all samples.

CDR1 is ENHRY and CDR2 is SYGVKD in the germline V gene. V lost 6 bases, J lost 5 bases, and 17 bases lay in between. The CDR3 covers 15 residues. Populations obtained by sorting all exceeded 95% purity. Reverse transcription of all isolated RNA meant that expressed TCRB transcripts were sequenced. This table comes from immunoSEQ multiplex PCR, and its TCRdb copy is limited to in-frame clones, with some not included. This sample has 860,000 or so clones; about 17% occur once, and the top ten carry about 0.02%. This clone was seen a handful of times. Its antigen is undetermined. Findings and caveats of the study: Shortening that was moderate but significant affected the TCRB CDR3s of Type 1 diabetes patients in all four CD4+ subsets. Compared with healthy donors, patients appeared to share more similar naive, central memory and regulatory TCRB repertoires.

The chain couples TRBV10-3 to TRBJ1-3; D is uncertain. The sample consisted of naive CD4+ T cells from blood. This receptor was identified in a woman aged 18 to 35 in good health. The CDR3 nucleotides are TGTGCCATCAGACGACAAGCGGGTTCTCGAAACACCATATATTTT. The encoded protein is CAIRRQAGSRNTIYF.